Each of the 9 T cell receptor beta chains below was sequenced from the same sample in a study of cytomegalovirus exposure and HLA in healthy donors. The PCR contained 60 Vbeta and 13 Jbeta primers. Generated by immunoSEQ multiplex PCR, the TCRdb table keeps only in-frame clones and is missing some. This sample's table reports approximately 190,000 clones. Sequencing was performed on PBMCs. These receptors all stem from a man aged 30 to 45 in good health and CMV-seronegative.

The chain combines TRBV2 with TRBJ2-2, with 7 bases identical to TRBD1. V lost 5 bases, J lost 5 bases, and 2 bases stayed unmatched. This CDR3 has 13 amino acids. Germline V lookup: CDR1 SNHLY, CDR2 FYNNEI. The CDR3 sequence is CASSQQGTGELFF. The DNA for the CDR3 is TGTGCCAGCAGTCAACAGGGGACCGGGGAGCTGTTTTTT.

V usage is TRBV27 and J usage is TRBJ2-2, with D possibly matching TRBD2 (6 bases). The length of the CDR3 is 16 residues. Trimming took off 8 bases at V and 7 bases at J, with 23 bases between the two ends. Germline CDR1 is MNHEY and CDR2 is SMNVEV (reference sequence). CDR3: CASGSLAYAMNGELFF. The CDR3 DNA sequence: TGTGCCAGCGGTTCCCTAGCGTATGCAATGAACGGGGAGCTGTTTTTT.

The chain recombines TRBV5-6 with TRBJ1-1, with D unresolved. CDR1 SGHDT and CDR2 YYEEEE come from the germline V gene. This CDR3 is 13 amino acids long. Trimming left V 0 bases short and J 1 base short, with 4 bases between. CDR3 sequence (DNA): TGTGCCAGCAGCTTGGGAGAGAACACTGAAGCTTTCTTT. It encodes CASSLGENTEAFF.

In nucleotides, the CDR3 is TGTGCCAGCAGCTCGGGGGGAAACACCATATATTTT. Its protein product is CASSSGGNTIYF. This sequence joins TRBV7-9 and TRBJ1-3, with no clear D. Trimming removed 4 bases at V and 4 bases at J, with 5 bases between. The length of the CDR3 is 12 residues. Looked up from germline, CDR1 is SEHNR and CDR2 is FQNEAQ (reference sequence).

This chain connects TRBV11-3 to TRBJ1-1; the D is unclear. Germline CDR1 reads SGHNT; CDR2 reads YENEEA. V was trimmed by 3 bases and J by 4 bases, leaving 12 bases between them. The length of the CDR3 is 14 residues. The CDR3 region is CASSFFPTGTEAFF. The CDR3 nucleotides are TGTGCCAGCAGCTTTTTCCCCACCGGCACTGAAGCTTTCTTT.

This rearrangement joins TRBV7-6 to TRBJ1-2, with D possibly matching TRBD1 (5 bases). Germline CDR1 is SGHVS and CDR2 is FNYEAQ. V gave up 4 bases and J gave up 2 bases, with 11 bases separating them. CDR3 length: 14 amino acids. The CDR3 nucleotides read TGTGCCAGCAGCTCCTCGACAGAGAACTATGGCTACACCTTC. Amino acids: CASSSSTENYGYTF.

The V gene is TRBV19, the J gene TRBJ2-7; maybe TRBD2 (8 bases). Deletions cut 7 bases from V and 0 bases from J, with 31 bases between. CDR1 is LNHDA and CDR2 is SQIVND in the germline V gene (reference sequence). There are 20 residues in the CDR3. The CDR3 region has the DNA TGTGCCAGTACCGAGTCCTCAGGGGGTAGCGGGGATGTATTCTCCTACGAGCAGTACTTC. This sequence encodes CASTESSGGSGDVFSYEQYF.

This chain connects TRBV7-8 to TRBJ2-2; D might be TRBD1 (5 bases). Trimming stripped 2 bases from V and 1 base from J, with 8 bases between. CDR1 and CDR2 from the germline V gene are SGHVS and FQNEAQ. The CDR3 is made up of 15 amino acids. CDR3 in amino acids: CASSLLTVNTGELFF. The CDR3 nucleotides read TGTGCCAGCAGCTTATTGACAGTGAACACCGGGGAGCTGTTTTTT.

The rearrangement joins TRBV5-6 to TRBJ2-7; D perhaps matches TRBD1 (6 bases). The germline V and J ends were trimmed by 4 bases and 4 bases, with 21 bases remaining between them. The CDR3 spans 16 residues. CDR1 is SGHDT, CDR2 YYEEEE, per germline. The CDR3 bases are TGTGCCAGCAGCCTCGGTCGGGTCCTCAGGGGTTACGAGCAGTACTTC. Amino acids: CASSLGRVLRGYEQYF.